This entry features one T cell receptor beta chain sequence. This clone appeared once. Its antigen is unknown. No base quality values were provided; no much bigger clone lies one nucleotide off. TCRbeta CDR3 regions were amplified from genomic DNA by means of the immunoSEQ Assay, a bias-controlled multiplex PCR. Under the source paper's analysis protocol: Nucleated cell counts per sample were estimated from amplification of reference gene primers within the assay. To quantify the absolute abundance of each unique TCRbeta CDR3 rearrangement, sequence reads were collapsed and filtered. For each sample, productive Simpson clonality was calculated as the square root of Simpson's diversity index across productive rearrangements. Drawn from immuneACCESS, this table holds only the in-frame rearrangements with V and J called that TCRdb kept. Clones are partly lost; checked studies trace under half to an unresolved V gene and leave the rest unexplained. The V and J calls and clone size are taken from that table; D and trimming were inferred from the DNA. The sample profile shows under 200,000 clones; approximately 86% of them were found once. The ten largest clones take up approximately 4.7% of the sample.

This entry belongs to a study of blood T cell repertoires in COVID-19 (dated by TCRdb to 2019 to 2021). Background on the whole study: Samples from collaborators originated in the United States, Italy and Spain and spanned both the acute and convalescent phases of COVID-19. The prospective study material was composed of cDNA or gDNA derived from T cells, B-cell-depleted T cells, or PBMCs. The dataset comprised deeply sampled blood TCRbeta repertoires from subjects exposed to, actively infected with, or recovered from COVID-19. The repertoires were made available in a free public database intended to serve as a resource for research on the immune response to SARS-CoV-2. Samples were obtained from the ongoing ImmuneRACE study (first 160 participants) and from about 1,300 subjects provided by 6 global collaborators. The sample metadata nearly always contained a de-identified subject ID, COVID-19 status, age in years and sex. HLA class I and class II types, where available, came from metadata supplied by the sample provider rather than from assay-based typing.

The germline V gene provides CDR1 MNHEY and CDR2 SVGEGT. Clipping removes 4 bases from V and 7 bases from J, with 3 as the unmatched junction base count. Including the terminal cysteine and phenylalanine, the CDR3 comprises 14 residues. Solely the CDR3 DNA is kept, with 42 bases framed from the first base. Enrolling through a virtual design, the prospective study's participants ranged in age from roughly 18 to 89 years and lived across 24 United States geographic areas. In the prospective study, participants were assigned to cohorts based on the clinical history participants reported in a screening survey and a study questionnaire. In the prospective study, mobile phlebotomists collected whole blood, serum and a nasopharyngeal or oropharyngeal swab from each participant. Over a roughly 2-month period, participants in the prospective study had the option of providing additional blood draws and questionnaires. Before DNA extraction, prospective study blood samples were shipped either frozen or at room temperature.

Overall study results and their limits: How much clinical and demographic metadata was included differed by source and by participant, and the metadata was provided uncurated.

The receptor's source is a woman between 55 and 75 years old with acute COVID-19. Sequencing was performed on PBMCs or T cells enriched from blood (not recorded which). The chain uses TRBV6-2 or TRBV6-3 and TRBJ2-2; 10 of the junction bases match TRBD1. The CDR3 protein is CASSWDRGIGELFF. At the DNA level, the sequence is TGTGCCAGCAGTTGGGACAGGGGTATCGGGGAGCTGTTTTTT.